The T cell receptor (beta chain) under discussion was sequenced for a study of blood T cell repertoires in COVID-19. Overall study: Samples of COVID-19 (acute and convalescent) were obtained from the United States, Italy and Spain. Nucleic acid was either cDNA or gDNA, and it came from T cells, B-cell-depleted T cells, or PBMCs.

This clone was found a few times. Original data processing: Reference gene primer amplification gave nucleated cell count estimates. Assay: immunoSEQ multiplex PCR; the TCRdb copy retains only in-frame clones and omits some. V, J and clone size derive from that table, while D and trimming were established from the DNA sequence. The sample contains 50,000 to 70,000 clones, about 86% of which appear only once. Germline assignment: CDR1 GTSNPN and CDR2 SVGIG (reference sequence). The germline V and J ends were trimmed by 0 bases and 8 bases, with 13 bases remaining between them. CDR3 length equals 13 residues.

This TCR was recovered from a man aged 55 to 70 with acute or convalescent COVID-19. V and J are TRBV30 and TRBJ1-2; weak D call: TRBD1 (5 bases). Sequencing was done on a sample of peripheral blood. The CDR3 protein is CAWSVRTGWGYTF. CDR3 DNA: TGTGCCTGGAGTGTTCGAACAGGTTGGGGCTACACCTTC.